The present T cell receptor beta chain was sequenced within a study of T cells in Graves' hyperthyroidism and ophthalmopathy. The study, taken as a whole, reports: Patients with ophthalmopathy were separated from those with stable hyperthyroidism by a 13 V-J model.

The CDR3 spans 16 residues. Germline V gene sequence: CDR1 SNHLY, CDR2 FYNNEI. Unmatched junction bases numbered 16, after V lost 10 bases and J lost 4 bases. Researchers took RNA transcripts and amplified the TCR beta CDR3 regions from them. Carried out on the TCR CDR3, a first-round RT-PCR used the HTBI primer set. TCRdb called the multiplex PCR reads again in MiXCR, with one record for every CDR3 protein. This sample has about 280,000 distinct CDR3 sequences; less than 30% occur once, and the top ten carry about 30%. The table lists this clonotype with many counts. No antigen is known for it. Investigators excluded patients with uncontrolled infection, other autoimmune disease, pregnancy or lactation. Each diagnosis was grounded in clinical symptoms, serum thyroxine and TRAb, thyroid ultrasound, and orbital computed tomography. Blood dates from first hyperthyroidism diagnosis, before any ophthalmopathy symptoms.

The chain employs TRBV2 and TRBJ2-7, with 10 positions matching TRBD2. The clonotype originates from a man in his forties with Graves' hyperthyroidism that later progressed to Graves' ophthalmopathy. Specimen: blood. CDR3 DNA: TGTGCCATCACAATGATCCCGACTAGCGGGTCTTACGAGCAGTACTTC. It specifies CAITMIPTSGSYEQYF.